The 9 T cell receptor beta chains below all came from one sample that was sequenced in a study of Graves' ophthalmopathy and Graves' hyperthyroidism. For repertoire sequencing, the TCR beta CDR3 regions were amplified from RNA transcripts. Following a first-round RT-PCR that used HTBI primers, a second-round multiplex PCR was carried out. TCRdb reanalysed the multiplex PCR reads using MiXCR and keeps one entry per CDR3 protein. Of more than 550,000 distinct CDR3 sequences listed, roughly 39% are singletons. Sample: peripheral blood. These receptors were obtained from an adult man with Graves' ophthalmopathy.

About this clonotype: Possible read error: a much larger clone is one base away. The genes are TRBV12-3 or TRBV12-4 and TRBJ1-2; no clear D gene. This CDR3 comprises 13 residues. The V gene lost 2 bases and the J gene lost 8 bases, with 12 bases spanning the gap. CDR3 sequence: CASSLLLGNGYTF. The CDR3 region has the DNA TGTGCCAGCAGTTTACTTCTGGGGAACGGCTACACCTTC.

Concerning this clonotype: A much larger clone is a single base away; this may be a read error. The V call is TRBV20-1, the J call TRBJ2-7; D is perhaps TRBD2 (6 bases). Matching the DNA end better, TRBJ2-5 makes the J call doubtful. CDR3 length: 15 residues. CDR1 and CDR2 from the germline V gene are DFQATT and SNEGSKA (reference sequence). The CDR3: CSARDHGRGVETQYF. The DNA for the CDR3 is TGCAGTGCTAGAGATCACGGGAGAGGCGTAGAGACCCAGTACTTC.

This clonotype showed up many times. The chain has TRBV5-1 and TRBJ2-5, with D perhaps matching TRBD1 (5 bases). Germline V gene data show CDR1 as SGHRS and CDR2 as YFSETQ. CDR3 size: 14 residues. V dropped 5 bases and J dropped 1 base, with 12 bases sitting between them. The CDR3 DNA is TGCGCCAGCAGTGGTGACAGTTTCCAAGAGACCCAGTACTTC. Residues: CASSGDSFQETQYF.

This CDR3 is CASNLNGRATGELFF. CDR3 nucleotide sequence: TGTGCCAGCAACCTAAACGGGAGGGCCACCGGGGAGCTGTTTTTT. The chain uses TRBV9 and TRBJ2-2; 8 bases align to TRBD2. With V trimmed by 6 bases and J by 4 bases, 8 bases remained unmatched. CDR3 length: 15 amino acids. Looked up from germline, CDR1 is SGDLS and CDR2 is YYNGEE.

Regarding this clonotype: The CDR3 does not end in the conserved phenylalanine or tryptophan, so this is likely a read error. The CDR3 DNA reads as TGTGCCAGCAGCGGGGGACTTGCCTCCTACGAGCAGTACTGC. It yields the protein CASSGGLASYEQYC. This chain links TRBV7-3 with TRBJ2-7, with D perhaps TRBD2 (6 bases). CDR1 and CDR2 (germline): SGHTA, FQGTGA. Trimming stripped 5 bases from V and 0 bases from J, with 11 bases between. This CDR3 region has 14 residues.

The rearrangement links TRBV24-1 to TRBJ2-2; the D gene is possibly TRBD2 (5 bases). The CDR3 totals 15 residues. V lost 1 base and J lost 7, with 12 bases in between. From germline, CDR1 is KGHDR and CDR2 SFDVKD. CDR3 loop: CATSDFPRGIGELFF. DNA of the CDR3: TGTGCCACCAGTGATTTCCCACGGGGTATCGGGGAGCTGTTTTTT.

The chain has TRBV25-1 and TRBJ1-6; possibly TRBD1 for D (5 bases). Germline V gives CDR1 MGHDK, CDR2 SYGVNS. The CDR3 sequence is 17 residues long. Between the trimmed V and J ends, which lost 5 bases and 9 bases, there was a span of 23 bases. CDR3 in DNA: TGTGCCAGCAGTACAAACCCCTCCGGGGGTCGTGGTTCACCCCTCCACTTT. Its protein product is CASSTNPSGGRGSPLHF.

The genes are TRBV25-1 and TRBJ2-7; 7 positions match TRBD1. The germline CDR1 and CDR2 sequences are MGHDK and SYGVNS. The CDR3 consists of 14 residues. V lost 1 base to trimming and J lost 4 bases; unmatched junction nucleotides: 4. CDR3 bases: TGTGCCAGCAGTGAATCACAGGGGTGGTACGAGCAGTACTTC. Its protein is CASSESQGWYEQYF.

V is TRBV7-8 and J is TRBJ1-4; D is perhaps TRBD1 (5 bases). The CDR3 is 15 amino acids. V was clipped by 7 bases and J by 2 bases, with 14 bases between them. The germline gives CDR1 SGHVS, CDR2 FQNEAQ. CDR3 amino acids: CASTQTGRTNEKLFF. CDR3 DNA: TGTGCCAGCACCCAGACGGGACGGACTAATGAAAAACTGTTTTTT.